This T cell receptor beta chain was observed in a study of T cell repertoires in cytomegalovirus infection. Looking at the study overall: Indications of both CMV infection and matching HLA type were provided by public TCR beta signatures.

In the case of this clonotype: Its antigen is not known.

Study-wide results and limits: Identification of carriers of CMV plus the relevant HLA was performed using cumulative public TCR beta family frequency. Dominating the ex vivo response were HLA-C-restricted CMV-specific TCR beta clonotypes.

Looked up from germline, CDR1 is SGHVS and CDR2 is FNYEAQ. The V gene lost 5 bases and the J gene lost 8 bases, with 15 bases spanning the gap. The CDR3 spans 13 residues. TCRdb processed the reads anew with MiXCR; each CDR3 protein has one entry. The profile shows 550,000 to 700,000 distinct CDR3 sequences, 40% of them singletons. The chain uses TRBV7-6 and TRBJ1-2; possible D gene TRBD1, 6 bases. The sequenced sample was cultured PBMCs, obtained from culture after CMV antigen stimulation. This TCR was recovered from a human donor in good health (CMV status not recorded). Some clones in this sample may be carry-over from other donors' samples. In DNA form, the CDR3 reads TGTGCCAGCAGCGCCGCAGGGGCGGACGGCTACACCTTC. Encoded protein: CASSAAGADGYTF. Complete variable domain (other parts from reference TRBV7-6 and TRBJ1-2): GAGVSQSPRYKVTKRGQDVALRCDPISGHVSLYWYRQALGQGPEFLTYFNYEAQQDKSGLPNDRFSAERPEGSISTLTIQRTEQRDSAMYRCASSAAGADGYTFGSGTRLTVV.